Each of the 3 T cell receptor beta chains below was sequenced from the same sample in a study of T cell responses to AZD1222 COVID-19 vaccine. The protocol was immunoSEQ multiplex PCR, while the TCRdb copy is restricted to in-frame clones and leaves out a portion. The table shows 150,000 to 170,000 clones, with roughly 90% occurring only once. Sequences were derived from peripheral blood, sampled on day 0 of AZD1222 vaccination. These receptors were taken from an adult in good health.

V gene TRBV2 combines with J gene TRBJ2-1; TRBD2 matches 10 bases. CDR1 and CDR2 (germline): SNHLY, FYNNEI. The trim removed 7 bases at V and 0 bases at J, leaving 6 bases unmatched. The CDR3 extends over 16 amino acids. This CDR3 reads CASNYRTSGSYNEQFF. CDR3 sequence (DNA): TGTGCCAGCAATTACAGGACTAGCGGCTCCTACAATGAGCAGTTCTTC.

In DNA form, the CDR3 reads TGTGCCAGCAGCACGGGGACGGTTTTGCACACTGAAGCTTTCTTT. It codes for CASSTGTVLHTEAFF. This chain links TRBV7-9 with TRBJ1-1, with D perhaps matching TRBD1 (5 bases). The CDR3 extends over 15 amino acids. Germline V gene lookup returns CDR1 SEHNR and CDR2 FQNEAQ (reference sequence). Trimming removed 5 bases at V and 3 bases at J, with 16 bases between.

The chain links TRBV19 to TRBJ2-5; D gene unclear. The V and J ends lost 3 bases and 0 bases respectively, with 14 bases between them. CDR1 is LNHDA and CDR2 is SQIVND in the germline V gene (reference sequence). This CDR3 spans 16 amino acids. CDR3 region: CASSIGLLGYQETQYF. Written as DNA, the CDR3 is TGTGCCAGTAGTATCGGGCTTTTGGGATACCAAGAGACCCAGTACTTC.